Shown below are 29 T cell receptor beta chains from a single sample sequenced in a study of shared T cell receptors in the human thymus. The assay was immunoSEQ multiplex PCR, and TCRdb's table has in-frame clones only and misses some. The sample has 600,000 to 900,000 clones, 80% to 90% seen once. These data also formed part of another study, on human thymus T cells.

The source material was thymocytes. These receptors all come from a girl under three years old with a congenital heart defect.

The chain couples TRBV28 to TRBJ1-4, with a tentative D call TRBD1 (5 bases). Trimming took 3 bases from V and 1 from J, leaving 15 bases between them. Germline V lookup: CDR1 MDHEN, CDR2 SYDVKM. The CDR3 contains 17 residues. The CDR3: CASSFDSTTLTNEKLFF. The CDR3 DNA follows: TGTGCCAGCAGTTTTGACAGCACCACCCTAACTAATGAAAAACTGTTTTTT.

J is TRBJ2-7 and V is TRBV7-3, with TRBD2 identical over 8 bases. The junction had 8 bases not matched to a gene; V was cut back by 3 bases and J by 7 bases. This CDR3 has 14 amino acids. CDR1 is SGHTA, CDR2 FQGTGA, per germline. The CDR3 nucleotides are TGTGCCAGCAGCTTGATCGGGGGGGCGAGGGAGCAGTACTTC. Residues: CASSLIGGAREQYF.

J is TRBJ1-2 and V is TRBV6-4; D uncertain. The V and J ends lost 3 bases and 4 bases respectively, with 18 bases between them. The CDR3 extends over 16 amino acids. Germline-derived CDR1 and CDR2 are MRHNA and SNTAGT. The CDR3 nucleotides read TGTGCCAGCAGTGATGAGAGGGAGGTAGGGCCCTATGGCTACACCTTC. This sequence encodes CASSDEREVGPYGYTF.

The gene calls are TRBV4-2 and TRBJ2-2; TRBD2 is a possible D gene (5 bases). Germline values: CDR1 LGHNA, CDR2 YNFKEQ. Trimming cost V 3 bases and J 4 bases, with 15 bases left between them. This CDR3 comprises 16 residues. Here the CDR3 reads CASSQARGLFTGELFF. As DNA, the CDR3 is TGTGCCAGCAGCCAGGCCCGCGGACTCTTCACCGGGGAGCTGTTTTTT.

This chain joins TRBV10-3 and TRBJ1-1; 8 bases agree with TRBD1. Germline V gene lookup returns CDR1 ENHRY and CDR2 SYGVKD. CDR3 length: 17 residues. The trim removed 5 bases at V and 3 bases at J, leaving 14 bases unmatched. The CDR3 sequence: CAISRQDREVVYTEAFF. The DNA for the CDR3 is TGTGCCATCAGTCGTCAGGACAGGGAAGTTGTTTACACTGAAGCTTTCTTT.

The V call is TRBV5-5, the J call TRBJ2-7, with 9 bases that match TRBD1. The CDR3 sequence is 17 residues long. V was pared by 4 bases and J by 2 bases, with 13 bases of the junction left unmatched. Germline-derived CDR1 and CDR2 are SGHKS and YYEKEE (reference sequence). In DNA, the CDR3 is TGTGCCAGCAGCCCCTCCCCCCCCGGGGACAGGGCCTACGAGCAGTACTTC. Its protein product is CASSPSPPGDRAYEQYF. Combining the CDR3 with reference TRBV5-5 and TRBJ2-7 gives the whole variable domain DAGVTQSPTHLIKTRGQQVTLRCSPISGHKSVSWYQQVLGQGPQFIFQYYEKEERGRGNFPDRFSARQFPNYSSELNVNALLLGDSALYLCASSPSPPGDRAYEQYFGPGTRLTVT.

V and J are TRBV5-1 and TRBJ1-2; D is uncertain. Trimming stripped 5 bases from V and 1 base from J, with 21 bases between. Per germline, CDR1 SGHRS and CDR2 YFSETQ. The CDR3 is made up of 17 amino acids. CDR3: CASSREQTVRGNYGYTF. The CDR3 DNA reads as TGCGCCAGCAGTAGGGAGCAGACCGTACGGGGTAACTATGGCTACACCTTC. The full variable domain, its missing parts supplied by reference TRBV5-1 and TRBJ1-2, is KAGVTQTPRYLIKTRGQQVTLSCSPISGHRSVSWYQQTPGQGLQFLFEYFSETQRNKGNFPGRFSGRQFSNSRSEMNVSTLELGDSALYLCASSREQTVRGNYGYTFGSGTRLTVV.

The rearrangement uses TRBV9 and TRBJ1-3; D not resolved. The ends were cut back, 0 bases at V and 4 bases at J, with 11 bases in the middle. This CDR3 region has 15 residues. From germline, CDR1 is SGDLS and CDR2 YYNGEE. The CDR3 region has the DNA TGTGCCAGCAGCGTAGACGATGGAGGCGGAAACACCATATATTTT. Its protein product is CASSVDDGGGNTIYF. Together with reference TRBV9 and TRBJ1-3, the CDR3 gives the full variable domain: DSGVTQTPKHLITATGQRVTLRCSPRSGDLSVYWYQQSLDQGLQFLIQYYNGEERAKGNILERFSAQQFPDLHSELNLSSLELGDSALYFCASSVDDGGGNTIYFGEGSWLTVV.

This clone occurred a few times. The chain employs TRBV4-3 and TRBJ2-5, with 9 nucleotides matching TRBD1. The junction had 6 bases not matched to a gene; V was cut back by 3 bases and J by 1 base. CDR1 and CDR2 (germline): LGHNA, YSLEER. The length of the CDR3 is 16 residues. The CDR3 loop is CASSQTGGTPQETQYF. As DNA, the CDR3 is TGCGCCAGCAGCCAGACAGGGGGGACGCCCCAAGAGACCCAGTACTTC.

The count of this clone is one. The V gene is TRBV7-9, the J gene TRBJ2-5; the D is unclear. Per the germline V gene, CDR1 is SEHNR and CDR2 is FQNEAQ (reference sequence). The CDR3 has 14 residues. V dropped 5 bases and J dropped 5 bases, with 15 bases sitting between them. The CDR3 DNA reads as TGTGCCAGCAGCACTAATGCACCCACGGAGACCCAGTACTTC. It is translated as CASSTNAPTETQYF.

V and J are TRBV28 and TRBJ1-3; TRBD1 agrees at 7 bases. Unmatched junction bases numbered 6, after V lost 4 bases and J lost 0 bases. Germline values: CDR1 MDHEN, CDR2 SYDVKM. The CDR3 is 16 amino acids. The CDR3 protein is CASSYRQGTSGNTIYF. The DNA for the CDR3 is TGTGCCAGCAGTTACCGACAGGGAACCTCTGGAAACACCATATATTTT. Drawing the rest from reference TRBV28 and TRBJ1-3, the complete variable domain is DVKVTQSSRYLVKRTGEKVFLECVQDMDHENMFWYRQDPGLGLRLIYFSYDVKMKEKGDIPEGYSVSREKKERFSLILESASTNQTSMYLCASSYRQGTSGNTIYFGEGSWLTVV.

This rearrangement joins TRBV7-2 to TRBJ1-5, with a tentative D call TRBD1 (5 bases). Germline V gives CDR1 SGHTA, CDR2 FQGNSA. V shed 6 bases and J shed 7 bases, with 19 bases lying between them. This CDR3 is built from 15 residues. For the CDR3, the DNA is TGTGCCAGCAGACCTCTTGACAGCACCACCCAGCCCCAGCATTTT. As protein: CASRPLDSTTQPQHF.

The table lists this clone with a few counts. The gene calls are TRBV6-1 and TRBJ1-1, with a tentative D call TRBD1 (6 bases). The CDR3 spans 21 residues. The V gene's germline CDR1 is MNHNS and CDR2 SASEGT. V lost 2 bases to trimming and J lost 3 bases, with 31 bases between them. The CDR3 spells CASSEWGWGPGLQGSDTEAFF. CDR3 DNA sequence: TGTGCCAGCAGTGAATGGGGGTGGGGTCCGGGCCTACAGGGTTCGGACACTGAAGCTTTCTTT.

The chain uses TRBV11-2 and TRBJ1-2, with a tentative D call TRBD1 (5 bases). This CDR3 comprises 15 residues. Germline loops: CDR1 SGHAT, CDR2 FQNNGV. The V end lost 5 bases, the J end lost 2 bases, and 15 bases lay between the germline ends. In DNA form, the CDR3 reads TGTGCCAGCAGCCTTGCCGGGGGGAACAACTATGGCTACACCTTC. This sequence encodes CASSLAGGNNYGYTF.

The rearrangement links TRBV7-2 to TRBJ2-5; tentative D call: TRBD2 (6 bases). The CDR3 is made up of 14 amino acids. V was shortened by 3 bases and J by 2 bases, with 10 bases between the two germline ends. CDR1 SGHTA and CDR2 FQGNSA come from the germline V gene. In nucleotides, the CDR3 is TGTGCCAGCAGCTTCCGGCGGGGTCAAGAGACCCAGTACTTC. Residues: CASSFRRGQETQYF.

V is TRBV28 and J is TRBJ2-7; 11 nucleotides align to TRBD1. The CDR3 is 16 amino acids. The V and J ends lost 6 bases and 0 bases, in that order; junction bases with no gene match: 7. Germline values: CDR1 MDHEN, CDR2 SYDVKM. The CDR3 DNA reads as TGTGCCAGCAGAGAAAGGGACAGGGGGTGCTCCTACGAGCAGTACTTC. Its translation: CASRERDRGCSYEQYF. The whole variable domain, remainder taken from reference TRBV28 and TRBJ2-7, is DVKVTQSSRYLVKRTGEKVFLECVQDMDHENMFWYRQDPGLGLRLIYFSYDVKMKEKGDIPEGYSVSREKKERFSLILESASTNQTSMYLCASRERDRGCSYEQYFGPGTRLTVT.

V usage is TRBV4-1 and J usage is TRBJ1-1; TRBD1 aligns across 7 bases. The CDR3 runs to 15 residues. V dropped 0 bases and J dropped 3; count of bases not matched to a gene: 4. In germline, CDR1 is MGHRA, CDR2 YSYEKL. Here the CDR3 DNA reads TGCGCCAGCAGCCAAGACCGCAGGGGGGACACTGAAGCTTTCTTT. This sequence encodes CASSQDRRGDTEAFF.

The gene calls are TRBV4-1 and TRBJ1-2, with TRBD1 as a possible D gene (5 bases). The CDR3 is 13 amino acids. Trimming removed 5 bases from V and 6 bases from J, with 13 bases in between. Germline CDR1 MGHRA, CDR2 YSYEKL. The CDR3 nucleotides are TGCGCCAGCAGCAGGACGGCAGGGCATGGCTACACCTTC. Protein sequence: CASSRTAGHGYTF.

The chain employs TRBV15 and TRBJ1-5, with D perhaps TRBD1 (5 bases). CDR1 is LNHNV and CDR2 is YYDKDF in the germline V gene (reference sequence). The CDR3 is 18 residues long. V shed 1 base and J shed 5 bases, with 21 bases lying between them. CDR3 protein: CATSRVPCRRRGDQPQHF. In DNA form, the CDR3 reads TGTGCCACCAGCAGAGTCCCCTGCCGGAGGCGGGGGGATCAGCCCCAGCATTTT.

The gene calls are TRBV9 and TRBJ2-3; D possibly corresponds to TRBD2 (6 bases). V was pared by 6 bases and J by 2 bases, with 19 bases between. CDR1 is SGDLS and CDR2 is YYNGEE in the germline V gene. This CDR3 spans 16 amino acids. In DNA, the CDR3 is TGTGCCAGCACCCGAAAAGGAGGGACCCTCACAGATACGCAGTATTTT. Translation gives CASTRKGGTLTDTQYF.

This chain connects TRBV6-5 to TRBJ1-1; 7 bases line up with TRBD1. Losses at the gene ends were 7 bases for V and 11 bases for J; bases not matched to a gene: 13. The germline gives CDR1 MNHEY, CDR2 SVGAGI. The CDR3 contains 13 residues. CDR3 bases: TGTGCCAGCAATACGAGGGGGCATAGAAGGGCTTTCTTT. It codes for CASNTRGHRRAFF.

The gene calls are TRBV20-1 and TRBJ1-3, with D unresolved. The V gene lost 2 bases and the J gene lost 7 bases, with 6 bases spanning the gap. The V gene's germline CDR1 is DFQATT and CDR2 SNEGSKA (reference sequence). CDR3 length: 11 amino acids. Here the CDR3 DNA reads TGCAGTGCTAGATTCGGGAACACCATATATTTT. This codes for CSARFGNTIYF.

CDR3 sequence: CASSVQGQGSYNEQFF. As DNA, the CDR3 is TGTGCCAGCAGTGTACAGGGACAGGGCTCCTACAATGAGCAGTTCTTC. The chain recombines TRBV6-1 with TRBJ2-1; 9 nucleotides align to TRBD1. From germline, CDR1 is MNHNS and CDR2 SASEGT. The J segment lost 0 bases and the V segment lost 4 bases, leaving 4 bases of the junction unmatched. The length of the CDR3 is 16 residues.

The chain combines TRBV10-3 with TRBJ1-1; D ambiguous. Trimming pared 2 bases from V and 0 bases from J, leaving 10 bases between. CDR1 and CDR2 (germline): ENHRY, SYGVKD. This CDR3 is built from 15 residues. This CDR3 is CAISEVRDMNTEAFF. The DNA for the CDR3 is TGTGCCATCAGTGAGGTTAGAGACATGAACACTGAAGCTTTCTTT.

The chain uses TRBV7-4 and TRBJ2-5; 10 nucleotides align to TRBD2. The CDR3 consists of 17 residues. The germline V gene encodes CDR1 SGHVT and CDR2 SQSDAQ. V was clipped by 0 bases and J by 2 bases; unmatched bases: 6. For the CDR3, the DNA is TGTGCCAGCAGCTTAGCATTACTAGCGGGGCCTCAAGAGACCCAGTACTTC. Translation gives CASSLALLAGPQETQYF.

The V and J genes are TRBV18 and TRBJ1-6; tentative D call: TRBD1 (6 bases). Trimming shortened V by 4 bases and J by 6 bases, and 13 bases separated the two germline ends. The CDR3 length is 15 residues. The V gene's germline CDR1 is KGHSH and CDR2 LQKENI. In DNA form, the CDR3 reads TGTGCCAGCTCACAACAGGGCCGGGGTAATTCACCCCTCCACTTT. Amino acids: CASSQQGRGNSPLHF.

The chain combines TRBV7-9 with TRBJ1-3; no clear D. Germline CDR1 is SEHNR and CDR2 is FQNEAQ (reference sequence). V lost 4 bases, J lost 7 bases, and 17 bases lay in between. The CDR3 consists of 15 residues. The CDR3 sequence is CASSSSKGSGNTIYF. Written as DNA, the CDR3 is TGTGCCAGCAGCTCCTCCAAAGGAAGCGGCAACACCATATATTTT.

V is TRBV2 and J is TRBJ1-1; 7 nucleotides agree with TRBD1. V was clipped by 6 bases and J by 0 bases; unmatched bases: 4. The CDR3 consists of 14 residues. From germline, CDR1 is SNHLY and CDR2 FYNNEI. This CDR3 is CASRMTGMNTEAFF. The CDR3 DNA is TGTGCCAGCAGAATGACAGGGATGAACACTGAAGCTTTCTTT.

In DNA, the CDR3 is TGTGCCAGCAGCCACGGGGGTCAAGTAGCGGGGGGGCCAGTTAGTACAGATACGCAGTATTTT. Translated, it gives CASSHGGQVAGGPVSTDTQYF. V is TRBV4-2 and J is TRBJ2-3; TRBD2 matches 11 bases. The CDR3 length is 21 residues. Germline CDR1 and CDR2: LGHNA and YNFKEQ. Trimming at V came to 3 bases and at J to 3 bases, leaving 20 bases not matched to a gene.